A single sample gave rise to the 8 T cell receptor beta chains below, sequenced in a study of blood T cell repertoires in COVID-19. Generated by immunoSEQ multiplex PCR, the TCRdb table keeps only in-frame clones and is missing some. The profile shows tens of thousands of clones, more than 75% of them singletons. Sequencing input: peripheral blood. These receptors were collected from a man in his sixties or seventies with acute or convalescent COVID-19.

The chain joins TRBV15 to TRBJ2-2; TRBD2 matches 14 bases. Germline assignment: CDR1 LNHNV and CDR2 YYDKDF (reference sequence). The V gene end was trimmed by 5 bases and the J gene end by 3 bases; junction bases not matched to a gene: 14. This CDR3 contains 20 residues. DNA of the CDR3: TGTGCCACCAGCGCCTCGCCGGGACTAGCGGGGGAGGAAGACACCGGGGAGCTGTTTTTT. It yields the protein CATSASPGLAGEEDTGELFF.

This rearrangement joins TRBV7-8 to TRBJ1-2; D not resolved. Germline CDR1 and CDR2: SGHVS and FQNEAQ. Deletions cut 5 bases from V and 0 bases from J, with 13 bases between. This CDR3 region has 15 residues. CDR3 amino acids: CASSDQTSSNYGYTF. As DNA, the CDR3 is TGTGCCAGCAGCGACCAGACAAGCTCTAACTATGGCTACACCTTC. The variable domain in full, completed from reference TRBV7-8 and TRBJ1-2, reads GAGVSQSPRYKVAKRGQDVALRCDPISGHVSLFWYQQALGQGPEFLTYFQNEAQLDKSGLPSDRFFAERPEGSVSTLKIQRTQQEDSAVYLCASSDQTSSNYGYTFGSGTRLTVV.

This clone appeared a few times. The chain has TRBV30 and TRBJ2-4; TRBD1 matches 12 bases. Germline CDR1 reads GTSNPN; CDR2 reads SVGIG (reference sequence). There are 13 residues in the CDR3. J lost 15 bases, V lost 2 bases, and 8 bases had no gene match. CDR3 DNA sequence: TGTGCCTGGAGTCCCGGGACAGGGGGCGGGCGGTACTTC. It specifies CAWSPGTGGGRYF.

This chain joins TRBV11-2 and TRBJ2-7, with D possibly matching TRBD1 (6 bases). Trimming cost V 5 bases and J 6 bases, with 17 bases left between them. The CDR3 is 14 residues long. Germline CDR1 and CDR2: SGHAT and FQNNGV. The CDR3 DNA reads TGTGCCAGCAGCCCTCGACAGGCCCTCGGCGAGCAGTACTTC. It codes for CASSPRQALGEQYF. Looking up the rest from reference TRBV11-2 and TRBJ2-7 gives the full variable domain: EAGVAQSPRYKIIEKRQSVAFWCNPISGHATLYWYQQILGQGPKLLIQFQNNGVVDDSQLPKDRFSAERLKGVDSTLKIQPAKLEDSAVYLCASSPRQALGEQYFGPGTRLTVT.

At least ten counts were recorded for this clone. This sample includes further DNA sequences coding for the same CDR3. The V and J genes are TRBV6-5 and TRBJ1-2, with D unclear. This CDR3 spans 13 amino acids. From germline, CDR1 is MNHEY and CDR2 SVGAGI. V was cut by 4 bases and J by 2 bases, with 8 bases left in between. CDR3 nucleotide sequence: TGTGCCAGCAGTTTGGAGGGAAACTATGGCTACACCTTC. Its translation: CASSLEGNYGYTF.

The sample holds one count of this clone. The J gene is TRBJ1-1, the V gene TRBV15; TRBD1 agrees at 8 bases. Germline V gene data show CDR1 as LNHNV and CDR2 as YYDKDF (reference sequence). There are 15 residues in the CDR3. With V trimmed by 3 bases and J by 6 bases, 9 bases remained unmatched. The CDR3 here is CATSRDREKDAEAFF. The CDR3 DNA reads TGTGCCACCAGCAGGGACAGGGAGAAGGACGCTGAAGCTTTCTTT.

This clone was observed a few times. This chain uses TRBV5-6 with TRBJ2-7; D gene ambiguous. Germline CDR1 SGHDT, CDR2 YYEEEE. With 3 bases removed from V and 1 base from J, the gap between germline ends came to 2 bases. CDR3 size: 11 residues. This CDR3 reads CASSSSYEQYV. CDR3 nucleotides: TGTGCCAGCAGCTCGTCCTACGAGCAGTACGTC.

This chain joins TRBV19 and TRBJ1-1; D remains ambiguous. Germline V gene sequence: CDR1 LNHDA, CDR2 SQIVND (reference sequence). V was cut by 10 bases and J by 0 bases, with 12 bases left in between. The CDR3 consists of 13 residues. The DNA for the CDR3 is TGTGCCACGGGCCCGGAGGTGAACACTGAAGCTTTCTTT. Its protein is CATGPEVNTEAFF.